This TCR beta chain emerged from a study of molecular identifiers for immune sequencing clone quantification. Study results and limitations: Identical TCR molecules sharing a barcode could underestimate highly expanded clone sizes. Whereas naive cells kept under 1% of molecules in clones above 20 RNA copies, such clones held over 98% in effectors.

The CDR3 runs to 17 residues. The V end was cut by 1 base, the J end by 7 bases, with 20 bases between. Looked up from germline, CDR1 is MDHEN and CDR2 is SYDVKM. TCRdb re-analysed the PCR reads in MiXCR, keeping a single row per CDR3 protein. The sample holds tens of thousands of distinct CDR3 sequences; roughly 20% are singletons and the top ten take around 7%. Notes on this clonotype: The antigen is not known.

This sequence was found in a human donor in good health. Some libraries in this study had Jurkat cell RNA spiked in. The sample was naive CD8+ T cells from blood, with Jurkat cell RNA spiked in. The subset here: FACS-sorted CD8+CD4-CCR7+CD45RA+ naive T cells. V usage is TRBV28 and J usage is TRBJ2-1; D ambiguous. The DNA of the CDR3 is TGTGCCAGCAGTTTATATCCAGCGCACTCGCCCAGGAATGAGCAGTTCTTC. Protein product: CASSLYPAHSPRNEQFF.